Only a few counts were recorded for the clone carrying this TCR beta chain. The antigen is undetermined. Amplified TCR beta CDR3 regions derived from RNA transcripts. In the first-round RT-PCR of the TCR CDR3, the HTBI primer set was used. TCRdb fed the multiplex PCR reads into MiXCR, producing one record per CDR3 protein. Here the sample spans around 690,000 distinct CDR3 sequences, 15% to 20% being singletons. These data originate in a study of T cells in Graves' hyperthyroidism and ophthalmopathy. Study-wide results and caveats: Blood held most thyroid clonotypes expanded above 0.001 frequency.

Hyperthyroidism, newly diagnosed and lasting under 2 months, affected patients aged 18 to 65. Orbital computed tomography, thyroid ultrasound, serum thyroxine and TRAb, and clinical symptoms together informed the diagnoses. CDR1 is SGHTA, CDR2 FQGNSA, per germline. Trimming left V 5 bases short and J 2 bases short, with 16 bases between. The length of the CDR3 is 15 residues. The chain recombines TRBV7-2 with TRBJ2-7; maybe TRBD1 (6 bases). Sequencing was done on a sample of blood. This sequence originates from a man aged 45 to 65 with Graves' hyperthyroidism. CDR3: CASSLTGTNPYEQYF. In DNA, the CDR3 is TGTGCCAGCAGCCTGACCGGGACAAACCCCTACGAGCAGTACTTC.